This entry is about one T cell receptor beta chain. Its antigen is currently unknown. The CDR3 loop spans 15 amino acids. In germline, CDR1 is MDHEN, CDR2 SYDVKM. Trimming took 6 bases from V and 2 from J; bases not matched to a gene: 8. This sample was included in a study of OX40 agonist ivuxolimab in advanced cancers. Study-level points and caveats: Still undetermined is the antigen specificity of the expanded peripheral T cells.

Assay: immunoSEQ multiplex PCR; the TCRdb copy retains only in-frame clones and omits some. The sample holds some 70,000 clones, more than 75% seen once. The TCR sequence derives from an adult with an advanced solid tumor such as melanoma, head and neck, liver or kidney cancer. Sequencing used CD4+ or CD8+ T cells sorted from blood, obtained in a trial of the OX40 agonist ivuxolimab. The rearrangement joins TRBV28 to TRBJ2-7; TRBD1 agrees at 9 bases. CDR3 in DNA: TGTGCCAGCAGGACAGGGGGGTCCTCTGCCTACGAGCAGTACTTC. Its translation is CASRTGGSSAYEQYF.